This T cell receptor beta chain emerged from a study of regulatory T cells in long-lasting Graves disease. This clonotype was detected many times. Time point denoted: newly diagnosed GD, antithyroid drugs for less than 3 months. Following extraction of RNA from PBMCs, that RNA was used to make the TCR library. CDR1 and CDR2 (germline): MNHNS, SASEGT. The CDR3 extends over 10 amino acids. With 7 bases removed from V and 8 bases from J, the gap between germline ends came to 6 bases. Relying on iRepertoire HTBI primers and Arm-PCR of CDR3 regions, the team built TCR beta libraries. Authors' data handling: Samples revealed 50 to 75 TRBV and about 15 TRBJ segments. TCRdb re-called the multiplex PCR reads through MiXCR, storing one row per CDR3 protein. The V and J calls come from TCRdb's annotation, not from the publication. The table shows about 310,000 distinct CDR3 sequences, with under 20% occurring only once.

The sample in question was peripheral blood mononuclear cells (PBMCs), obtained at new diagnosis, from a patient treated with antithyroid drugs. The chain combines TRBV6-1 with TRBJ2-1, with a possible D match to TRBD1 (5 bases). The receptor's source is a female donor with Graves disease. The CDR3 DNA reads TGTGCCAGCAAGGGGTATGAGCAGTTCTTC. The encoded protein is CASKGYEQFF.